Listed below are T cell receptor beta chains from one sample, sequenced in a study of human T cells and chemical hapten exposure. One entry per CDR3 protein results from TCRdb running MiXCR on the RACE reads. This sample has 380,000 or so distinct CDR3 sequences; more than 4.5% occur once, and the top ten carry under 3%. Sequenced here: whole blood, sampled in connection with sensitization to the hapten diphenylcyclopropenone (DPC). Source of these receptors: a woman in her fifties or sixties with alopecia areata. Some clones in this sample may be carry-over from other donors' samples. Both conserved end residues are part of each CDR3. D genes are given only for firm matches. The size of a clone is reported for some rows only, either as once, few or many, or as a class for expanded clones.

J,size,D,V,DNA,CDR3
TRBJ2-7,many,.,TRBV25-1,TGTGCCAGCAGGGTCGCCTACGAGCAGTACTTC,CASRVAYEQYF
TRBJ1-5,many,.,TRBV29-1,TGCAGCGTTGAAGCGGGGTACAATCAGCCCCAGCATTTT,CSVEAGYNQPQHF
TRBJ2-7,.,.,TRBV20-1,TGCAGTGAGAGATACGAGCAGTACTTC,CSERYEQYF
TRBJ1-4,many,.,TRBV12-3/TRBV12-4,TGTGCCAGCACTGCCCGGGTTGCAACTAATGAAAAACTGTTTTTT,CASTARVATNEKLFF
TRBJ1-1,many,.,TRBV7-9,TGTGCCAGCAGACCCCTCCGGGAGAACACTGAAGCTTTCTTT,CASRPLRENTEAFF
TRBJ1-1,few,.,TRBV2,TGTGCCAGCAGCTCCGGGTACGGTGCTGAAGCTTTCTTT,CASSSGYGAEAFF
TRBJ1-5,few,.,TRBV7-2,TGTGCCAGCAGCTCCCAAGCGAGGGCGAATCAGCCCCAGCATTTT,CASSSQARANQPQHF
TRBJ1-2,.,.,TRBV28,TGTGCCAGCAGTGCCTTCGACCGGGAACTCTATGGCTACACCTTC,CASSAFDRELYGYTF
TRBJ1-1,many,.,TRBV11-2,TGTGCCAGCAGCTTAGCGCGGGGTCCTGAAGCTTTCTTT,CASSLARGPEAFF
TRBJ2-3,.,TRBD2,TRBV10-3,TGTGCCATCAGTGGACTAGCGGGAAGCCCTAGCACAGATACGCAGTATTTT,CAISGLAGSPSTDTQYF
TRBJ2-7,.,TRBD1,TRBV4-3,TGCGCCAGCAGCCAAGATAGGACAGGGTCGGCCTACGAGCAGTACTTC,CASSQDRTGSAYEQYF
TRBJ2-5,.,TRBD2,TRBV27,TGTGCCAGCAGCCTGGGGGGGGACCAAGAGACCCAGTACTTC,CASSLGGDQETQYF
TRBJ1-3,many,.,TRBV12-3/TRBV12-4,TGTGCCAGCAGTTTAGCTGGGTTGGGAAACACCATATATTTT,CASSLAGLGNTIYF
TRBJ1-4,many,TRBD1,TRBV20-1,TGCAGTGCTAGGCCCCGGGACAGGTTCGGAAAACTGTTTTTT,CSARPRDRFGKLFF
TRBJ2-7,many,.,TRBV4-2,TGTGCCAGCAGCCAGACACGGGGCGATAAGGCCTACGAGCAGTACTTC,CASSQTRGDKAYEQYF
TRBJ2-5,many,.,TRBV28,TGTGCCAGCCGGGAAGGAAGCAGGGTAGAGACCCAGTACTTC,CASREGSRVETQYF
TRBJ2-5,many,.,TRBV18,TGTGCCAGCTCAAGACAGCTTCAAGAGACCCAGTACTTC,CASSRQLQETQYF
TRBJ1-3,.,.,TRBV29-1,TGCAGCGCAGGTCAGCTCTCTGGAAACACCATATATTTT,CSAGQLSGNTIYF
TRBJ2-3,.,TRBD2,TRBV3-1,TGTGCCAGCAGCCAACCCCGACTAGCGGGAGTGGCAGATACGCAGTATTTT,CASSQPRLAGVADTQYF
TRBJ2-1,few,TRBD2,TRBV12-3/TRBV12-4,TGTGCCAGCAGTTTCCAGCGGGGGCTATACAATGAGCAGTTCTTC,CASSFQRGLYNEQFF
TRBJ2-2,.,.,TRBV9,TGTGCCAGCAGCCCCAACAGCCCCGGGGAGCTGTTTTTT,CASSPNSPGELFF
TRBJ2-4,few,.,TRBV6-1,TGTGCCAGCACCCAGAGGGGCAAAAACATTCAGTACTTC,CASTQRGKNIQYF
TRBJ1-5,many,.,TRBV12-3/TRBV12-4,TGTGCCAGCAGTTTGATGGATCAGCCCCAGCATTTT,CASSLMDQPQHF
TRBJ1-2,many,TRBD1,TRBV20-1,TGCAGTGCTCCTTTCCCGGGACAGGGGGTCGGCTACACCTTC,CSAPFPGQGVGYTF
TRBJ2-5,many,TRBD2,TRBV7-2,TGTGCCAGCAGCCCGACTAGCGGGGGGTCCCAAGAGACCCAGTACTTC,CASSPTSGGSQETQYF
TRBJ2-7,.,.,TRBV4-2,TGTGCCAGCAGCCAAGATATCAGAGCCCCTGGGCAGTACTTC,CASSQDIRAPGQYF
TRBJ1-6,.,TRBD1,TRBV9,TGTGCCAGCAGCTCCTCGGACAGGTCCCATTCACCCCTCCACTTT,CASSSSDRSHSPLHF
TRBJ2-7,few,TRBD1,TRBV29-1,TGCAGCGTTGTCGACAGGGAAGCCTACGAGCAGTACTTC,CSVVDREAYEQYF
TRBJ2-3,.,.,TRBV14,TGTGCCAGCAGCCAAGTGGCGGGGAGTCTCACAGATACGCAGTATTTT,CASSQVAGSLTDTQYF
TRBJ2-1,many,TRBD2,TRBV3-1,TGTGCCAGCAGCCCCCCTAGCGGTGAGCAGTTCTTC,CASSPPSGEQFF
TRBJ2-3,.,TRBD1,TRBV5-1,TGCGCCAGCAGCGACCGGGACAGGGGCGGTACGCAGTATTTT,CASSDRDRGGTQYF
TRBJ2-3,few,TRBD2,TRBV29-1,TGCAGCGTGGTCCAGCGGGAGCTAACAGATACGCAGTATTTT,CSVVQRELTDTQYF
TRBJ2-3,few,TRBD2,TRBV7-9,TGTGCCAGCAGCTCTCACACTAGCGGGGAAACAGATACGCAGTATTTT,CASSSHTSGETDTQYF
TRBJ2-2,many,TRBD1,TRBV24-1,TGTGCCACCAGTGACCTGGGGACAGGGTGGAACACCGGGGAGCTGTTTTTT,CATSDLGTGWNTGELFF
TRBJ2-5,few,TRBD1,TRBV12-3/TRBV12-4,TGTGCCAGCGGAACTGGGACAGGCCGAGAGACCCAGTACTTC,CASGTGTGRETQYF
TRBJ2-7,few,.,TRBV5-1,TGCGCCAGCAGAGCTGACCTTCCACCCCCCTACGAGCAGTACTTC,CASRADLPPPYEQYF
TRBJ1-2,many,.,TRBV20-1,TGCAGTGCTAGAGAACAGGGATTTGGCTACACCTTC,CSAREQGFGYTF
TRBJ1-5,many,.,TRBV28,TGTGCCAGCAGTTCAGGGGTTCAGCCCCAGCATTTT,CASSSGVQPQHF